Following are 25 T cell receptor beta chains from one sample sequenced in a study of blood T cell repertoires in COVID-19. Libraries were prepared by immunoSEQ multiplex PCR; TCRdb keeps only in-frame clonotypes and omits some of them. Of hundreds of thousands of clones listed, 75% to 90% were seen once; the top ten hold around 13%. Sequencing input: peripheral blood. Receptors were obtained from a woman between 65 and 79 years old with COVID-19, enrolled during active disease.

In its sample, this clone was seen once. The CDR3 DNA reads as TGTGCCAGCAGCGTAAGGGCTAGGGGGGGCTACAATGAGCAGTTCTTC. This translates into CASSVRARGGYNEQFF. The chain has TRBV9 and TRBJ2-1, with D tentatively TRBD2 (7 bases). Trimming took off 1 base at V and 3 bases at J, with 14 bases between the two ends. Germline V gene sequence: CDR1 SGDLS, CDR2 YYNGEE. The CDR3 is 16 amino acids. Together with reference TRBV9 and TRBJ2-1, the CDR3 gives the full variable domain: DSGVTQTPKHLITATGQRVTLRCSPRSGDLSVYWYQQSLDQGLQFLIQYYNGEERAKGNILERFSAQQFPDLHSELNLSSLELGDSALYFCASSVRARGGYNEQFFGPGTRLTVL.

The chain combines TRBV24-1 with TRBJ1-2, with TRBD1 identical over 8 bases. The CDR3 length is 16 residues. Germline values: CDR1 KGHDR, CDR2 SFDVKD. The trim removed 4 bases at V and 7 bases at J, leaving 13 bases unmatched. The chain's CDR3 is CATSEHAGGGILGYTF. CDR3 bases: TGTGCCACCAGTGAACACGCAGGGGGCGGAATTCTTGGCTACACCTTC.

The chain links TRBV5-1 to TRBJ2-5; TRBD2 matches 14 bases. Germline assignment: CDR1 SGHRS and CDR2 YFSETQ. This CDR3 spans 16 amino acids. Trimming removed 4 bases from V and 5 bases from J; junction bases left unmatched: 7. The DNA for the CDR3 is TGCGCCAGCAGCCAGACTAGCGGGGGGGCGTCTGAGACCCAGTACTTC. As protein: CASSQTSGGASETQYF.

The rearrangement joins TRBV5-1 to TRBJ2-7; the match to TRBD2 covers 7 bases. Per the germline V gene, CDR1 is SGHRS and CDR2 is YFSETQ. The CDR3 is 16 amino acids. The V and J ends lost 2 bases and 3 bases, in that order; junction bases with no gene match: 11. Here the CDR3 reads CASSFSAGEPIYEQYF. The CDR3 nucleotides are TGCGCCAGCAGCTTTTCCGCGGGGGAACCTATCTACGAGCAGTACTTC.

The gene calls are TRBV11-2 and TRBJ2-3, with TRBD2 as a possible D gene (6 bases). The CDR3 loop spans 16 amino acids. The germline gives CDR1 SGHAT, CDR2 FQNNGV. The V end was cut by 4 bases, the J end by 4 bases, with 18 bases between. The CDR3 is CASSSDRDSGADTQYF. The CDR3 nucleotides are TGTGCCAGCAGCTCAGACCGGGACTCCGGTGCAGATACGCAGTATTTT.

This rearrangement joins TRBV4-1 to TRBJ1-5; possible D gene TRBD1, 6 bases. The V end lost 8 bases, the J end lost 3 bases, and 11 bases lay between the germline ends. This CDR3 has 13 amino acids. Germline V CDR1 and CDR2: MGHRA, YSYEKL. The DNA for the CDR3 is TGCGCCAGCGGGGACACAATCAATCAGCCCCAGCATTTT. Translating gives CASGDTINQPQHF.

The sample holds one count of this clone. This chain joins TRBV7-6 and TRBJ2-2, with 9 nucleotides matching TRBD1. V lost 3 bases, J lost 6 bases, and 8 bases stayed unmatched. The CDR3 is 16 amino acids. The germline V gene has CDR1 SGHVS and CDR2 FNYEAQ. In DNA, the CDR3 is TGTGCCAGCAGCTTGGCCCTGACAGGGGGTCCCGGGGAGCTGTTTTTT. Its translation is CASSLALTGGPGELFF.

The rearrangement links TRBV6-2 or TRBV6-3 to TRBJ2-7, with 8 nucleotides matching TRBD2. This CDR3 has 16 residues. J lost 4 bases, V lost 2 bases, and 10 bases had no gene match. Germline assignment: CDR1 MNHEY and CDR2 SVGEGT. The CDR3 DNA sequence: TGTGCCAGCAGTTACCTGAGCGGGGGATCCGGTTACGAGCAGTACTTC. It codes for CASSYLSGGSGYEQYF.

The chain uses TRBV9 and TRBJ1-5; a weak D match, TRBD1 (6 bases). Germline V gene lookup returns CDR1 SGDLS and CDR2 YYNGEE. Trimming took off 4 bases at V and 4 bases at J, with 15 bases between the two ends. This CDR3 is 15 amino acids long. The CDR3 loop reads CASSRGQQENQPQHF. The DNA for the CDR3 is TGTGCCAGCAGCCGTGGACAGCAGGAAAATCAGCCCCAGCATTTT.

The rearrangement links TRBV12-5 to TRBJ2-7, with 11 bases fitting TRBD1. CDR1 is LGHNT and CDR2 is FRNRAP in the germline V gene. The CDR3 loop spans 15 amino acids. With V trimmed by 0 bases and J by 3 bases, 1 base remained unmatched. CDR3 protein: CASGLVGTGGYEQYF. CDR3 DNA sequence: TGTGCTAGTGGTTTGGTTGGGACAGGGGGCTACGAGCAGTACTTC. The whole variable domain, remainder taken from reference TRBV12-5 and TRBJ2-7, is DARVTQTPRHKVTEMGQEVTMRCQPILGHNTVFWYRQTMMQGLELLAYFRNRAPLDDSGMPKDRFSAEMPDATLATLKIQPSEPRDSAVYFCASGLVGTGGYEQYFGPGTRLTVT.

The J gene is TRBJ2-7, the V gene TRBV5-1, with 7 bases that match TRBD1. Trimming took 4 bases from V and 4 from J; bases not matched to a gene: 8. Germline CDR1 is SGHRS and CDR2 is YFSETQ. The CDR3 consists of 14 residues. This CDR3 is CASSRNRGRYEQYF. The CDR3 region has the DNA TGCGCCAGCAGCCGCAACAGGGGTAGGTACGAGCAGTACTTC.

The rearrangement links TRBV5-6 to TRBJ1-4, with D possibly TRBD1 on 6 matching bases. Trimming took 2 bases from V and 6 from J, leaving 14 bases between them. CDR1 and CDR2 (germline): SGHDT, YYEEEE. The length of the CDR3 is 15 residues. CDR3: CASSFFTGIDEKLFF. CDR3 DNA sequence: TGTGCCAGCAGCTTCTTTACAGGGATAGATGAAAAACTGTTTTTT.

This clone was detected once. The rearrangement joins TRBV29-1 to TRBJ1-2; D gene unclear. Germline CDR1 SQVTM, CDR2 ANQGSEA. Trimming pared 2 bases from V and 0 bases from J, leaving 7 bases between. The CDR3 runs 13 residues. The CDR3 loop is CSVEFVSNYGYTF. The CDR3 DNA reads as TGCAGCGTTGAATTCGTATCTAACTATGGCTACACCTTC. The complete variable domain, with remaining parts taken from reference TRBV29-1 and TRBJ1-2, reads SAVISQKPSRDICQRGTSLTIQCQVDSQVTMMFWYRQQPGQSLTLIATANQGSEATYESGFVIDKFPISRPNLTFSTLTVSNMSPEDSSIYLCSVEFVSNYGYTFGSGTRLTVV.

This clone appeared once. The CDR3 region is CAITLNLQGPNTEAFF. CDR3 DNA: TGTGCCATCACCTTAAACTTACAGGGACCGAACACTGAAGCTTTCTTT. This chain joins TRBV10-3 and TRBJ1-1, with a weak D call TRBD1 (6 bases). V was trimmed by 7 bases and J by 1 base, leaving 19 bases between them. Germline values: CDR1 ENHRY, CDR2 SYGVKD. The CDR3 extends over 16 amino acids.

The gene calls are TRBV30 and TRBJ1-1; 7 bases are shared with TRBD1. The CDR3 loop spans 14 amino acids. Germline loops: CDR1 GTSNPN, CDR2 SVGIG (reference sequence). The V gene end was trimmed by 4 bases and the J gene end by 2 bases; junction bases not matched to a gene: 7. The CDR3 sequence: CAWIARGTNTEAFF. In DNA form, the CDR3 reads TGTGCCTGGATTGCCAGGGGGACAAACACTGAAGCTTTCTTT.

This sequence joins TRBV3-1 (or the pseudogene TRBV3-2) and TRBJ1-2; 9 bases align to TRBD1. This CDR3 is 17 amino acids long. CDR1 and CDR2 from the germline V gene are LGHDT and YNNKEL (reference sequence). V shed 0 bases, J shed 4 bases, and the junction held 9 bases outside the gene matches. The CDR3 DNA reads TGTGCCAGCAGCCAAGATCACACAGGGGGCGCGAGCTATGGCTACACCTTC. Translation gives CASSQDHTGGASYGYTF.

J is TRBJ2-5 and V is TRBV5-3; 7 bases are a match to TRBD1. TRBV5-3 is filed as an ORF, its function uncertain. This CDR3 comprises 17 residues. Trimming at V came to 4 bases and at J to 3 bases, leaving 15 bases not matched to a gene. CDR3 protein: CARSPKEDRVREETQYF. CDR3 DNA sequence: TGTGCCAGAAGCCCCAAAGAAGACAGGGTGCGAGAAGAGACCCAGTACTTC.

This chain joins TRBV5-6 and TRBJ1-2; D perhaps matches TRBD1 (6 bases). Germline CDR1 SGHDT, CDR2 YYEEEE. V was trimmed by 3 bases and J by 5 bases, leaving 17 bases between them. The CDR3 loop spans 15 amino acids. The chain's CDR3 is CASSSPRGAEYGYTF. CDR3 coding DNA: TGTGCCAGCAGCTCCCCTCGGGGGGCAGAGTATGGCTACACCTTC. Using reference TRBV5-6 and TRBJ1-2 for the parts outside the CDR3, the full variable domain is DAGVTQSPTHLIKTRGQQVTLRCSPKSGHDTVSWYQQALGQGPQFIFQYYEEEERQRGNFPDRFSGHQFPNYSSELNVNALLLGDSALYLCASSSPRGAEYGYTFGSGTRLTVV.

The chain carries TRBV11-2 and TRBJ1-1; D is possibly TRBD1 (5 bases). The CDR3 covers 15 residues. Germline V gene lookup returns CDR1 SGHAT and CDR2 FQNNGV. The V and J ends lost 2 bases and 5 bases respectively, with 15 bases between them. The CDR3 spells CASSLFGRVGTEAFF. The CDR3 DNA is TGTGCCAGCAGCTTATTTGGCAGGGTTGGTACTGAAGCTTTCTTT.

This clone was seen just once. The chain recombines TRBV4-3 with TRBJ1-1, with D perhaps matching TRBD1 (5 bases). The CDR3 length is 15 residues. With 1 base removed from V and 0 bases from J, the gap between germline ends came to 9 bases. Germline assignment: CDR1 LGHNA and CDR2 YSLEER. CDR3 loop: CASSQAGGVNTEAFF. The CDR3 DNA sequence: TGCGCCAGCAGCCAAGCGGGAGGGGTGAACACTGAAGCTTTCTTT.

This chain connects TRBV19 to TRBJ2-1; D unresolved. Looked up from germline, CDR1 is LNHDA and CDR2 is SQIVND (reference sequence). The V end was cut by 9 bases, the J end by 4 bases, with 13 bases between. The CDR3 contains 13 residues. CDR3 coding DNA: TGTGCCAGCCTTAGAGAGGAGTACAATGAGCAGTTCTTC. This encodes CASLREEYNEQFF.

This chain connects TRBV5-1 to TRBJ2-1; 9 nucleotides align to TRBD2. This CDR3 has 18 residues. V lost 5 bases to trimming and J lost 9 bases; unmatched junction nucleotides: 21. Germline CDR1 is SGHRS and CDR2 is YFSETQ. The CDR3 DNA is TGCGCCAGCAGTTTGAACCGCGCGGGGGGGAGTAGGAGCGGTGAGCAGTTCTTC. This encodes CASSLNRAGGSRSGEQFF.

The chain uses TRBV5-1 and TRBJ1-1, with D unclear. The V gene's germline CDR1 is SGHRS and CDR2 YFSETQ. The CDR3 runs 14 residues. Trimming removed 5 bases at V and 3 bases at J, with 14 bases between. CDR3: CASRSSEAYTEAFF. Here the CDR3 DNA reads TGCGCCAGCAGAAGTAGTGAGGCGTACACTGAAGCTTTCTTT.

This clone showed up just a few times. The chain combines TRBV6-5 with TRBJ2-7, with 7 bases lining up with TRBD2. The CDR3 sequence is 13 residues long. V gave up 2 bases and J gave up 6 bases; unmatched junction bases: 4. Germline assignment: CDR1 MNHEY and CDR2 SVGAGI. The CDR3: CASSYGGRGEQYF. In DNA, the CDR3 is TGTGCCAGCAGTTACGGGGGGAGGGGCGAGCAGTACTTC.

CDR3 sequence (DNA): TGTGCCAGCATGCGGAGCGGGGGGGACGCAGAGACCCAGTACTTC. Encoded protein: CASMRSGGDAETQYF. The gene calls are TRBV2 and TRBJ2-5; 10 bases are shared with TRBD2. CDR1 and CDR2 from the germline V gene are SNHLY and FYNNEI. Trimming removed 7 bases from V and 4 bases from J; junction bases left unmatched: 9. The CDR3 has 15 residues. The complete variable domain, with remaining parts taken from reference TRBV2 and TRBJ2-5, reads EPEVTQTPSHQVTQMGQEVILRCVPISNHLYFYWYRQILGQKVEFLVSFYNNEISEKSEIFDDQFSVERPDGSNFTLKIRSTKLEDSAMYFCASMRSGGDAETQYFGPGTRLLVL.